Below are 19 T cell receptor beta chains sequenced from a single sample in a study of blood T cell repertoires in COVID-19. The assay was immunoSEQ multiplex PCR, and TCRdb's table has in-frame clones only and misses some. The profile shows nearly 300,000 clones, over 85% of them singletons. Sample: PBMCs or T cells enriched from blood (not recorded which). Every receptor here comes from a woman in her 50s who had been exposed to COVID-19.

The chain is built from TRBV13 and TRBJ1-1; 7 nucleotides match TRBD1. The CDR3 extends over 15 amino acids. V shed 6 bases and J 0 bases; nucleotides not matched to a gene: 7. CDR1 is PRHDT and CDR2 is FYEKMQ in the germline V gene (reference sequence). Here the CDR3 DNA reads TGTGCCAGCAGAACGACAGGGTTCATGAACACTGAAGCTTTCTTT. It specifies CASRTTGFMNTEAFF.

The rearrangement links TRBV19 to TRBJ1-5; 8 bases match TRBD1. Looked up from germline, CDR1 is LNHDA and CDR2 is SQIVND (reference sequence). This CDR3 is built from 16 residues. The V and J ends lost 5 bases and 5 bases, in that order; junction bases with no gene match: 11. CDR3 loop: CASSPISGTGHQPQHF. In nucleotides, the CDR3 is TGTGCCAGTAGTCCCATATCGGGGACAGGACATCAGCCCCAGCATTTT.

This clone came up once. The chain has TRBV29-1 and TRBJ2-7, with D possibly matching TRBD1 (6 bases). CDR3 length: 14 amino acids. Looked up from germline, CDR1 is SQVTM and CDR2 is ANQGSEA. Trimming removed 6 bases from V and 1 base from J, with 16 bases in between. The DNA for the CDR3 is TGCAGCGTCATGAACACAGGGATATCCTACGAGCAGTACTTC. It codes for CSVMNTGISYEQYF.

The V call is TRBV24-1, the J call TRBJ2-1; 7 bases are shared with TRBD1. The CDR3 runs to 15 residues. The V and J ends lost 9 bases and 3 bases, in that order; junction bases with no gene match: 10. Germline-derived CDR1 and CDR2 are KGHDR and SFDVKD. CDR3 bases: TGTGCCACCGAATCACCAGGGGGTTACTACAATGAGCAGTTCTTC. Residues: CATESPGGYYNEQFF.

The chain combines TRBV5-4 with TRBJ1-2; TRBD1 matches at 11 bases. The CDR3 consists of 14 residues. Germline trimming cut 6 bases from V and 4 bases from J; bases unmatched to any gene: 5. Per the germline V gene, CDR1 is SGHNT and CDR2 is YYREEE (reference sequence). CDR3 coding DNA: TGTGCCAGCACCCCGGACAGGGGGCTCTATGGCTACACCTTC. This translates into CASTPDRGLYGYTF.

V and J are TRBV7-2 and TRBJ2-1; TRBD2 agrees at 8 bases. Trimming cost V 3 bases and J 8 bases; bases outside gene matches: 12. CDR3 length equals 16 residues. The germline V gene has CDR1 SGHTA and CDR2 FQGNSA. The CDR3 region is CASSLTGGPVIYEQFF. CDR3 nucleotides: TGTGCCAGCAGCTTGACGGGGGGGCCCGTTATATATGAGCAGTTCTTC. Full variable domain (remainder filled in from reference TRBV7-2 and TRBJ2-1): GAGVSQSPSNKVTEKGKDVELRCDPISGHTALYWYRQSLGQGLEFLIYFQGNSAPDKSGLPSDRFSAERTGGSVSTLTIQRTQQEDSAVYLCASSLTGGPVIYEQFFGPGTRLTVL.

As DNA, the CDR3 is TGTGCCAGCAGCCAAGCAGCGAACACAGATACGCAGTATTTT. Encoded protein: CASSQAANTDTQYF. The rearrangement joins TRBV14 to TRBJ2-3; no clear D. V lost 1 base and J 2 bases, leaving 7 bases between the germline ends. CDR1 SGHDN and CDR2 FVKESK come from the germline V gene. The CDR3 is made up of 14 amino acids.

Only a few counts were recorded for this clone. At the DNA level, this CDR3 is encoded by other sequences in the same sample as well. V usage is TRBV19 and J usage is TRBJ1-5; unclear D gene. The CDR3 extends over 13 amino acids. CDR1 LNHDA and CDR2 SQIVND come from the germline V gene (reference sequence). V was clipped by 3 bases and J by 2 bases, with 5 bases between them. The CDR3 here is CASSISGNQPQHF. The DNA of the CDR3 is TGTGCCAGTAGTATTAGCGGCAATCAGCCCCAGCATTTT.

The V and J genes are TRBV5-1 and TRBJ2-3, with D tentatively TRBD2 (6 bases). V was shortened by 4 bases and J by 2 bases, with 14 bases between the two germline ends. CDR1 is SGHRS and CDR2 is YFSETQ in the germline V gene. The CDR3 loop spans 15 amino acids. DNA of the CDR3: TGCGCCAGCAGCGCCTCCCCTAGCGACACAGATACGCAGTATTTT. Amino acids: CASSASPSDTDTQYF.

The V call is TRBV7-6, the J call TRBJ1-6; 10 bases line up with TRBD1. CDR3 length: 17 amino acids. Germline V gene sequence: CDR1 SGHVS, CDR2 FNYEAQ. Germline trimming cut 4 bases from V and 8 bases from J; bases unmatched to any gene: 11. The CDR3: CASSSPAGQGQYSPLHF. DNA of the CDR3: TGTGCCAGCAGCTCACCGGCGGGACAGGGGCAATATTCACCCCTCCACTTT. Full variable domain (remainder filled in from reference TRBV7-6 and TRBJ1-6): GAGVSQSPRYKVTKRGQDVALRCDPISGHVSLYWYRQALGQGPEFLTYFNYEAQQDKSGLPNDRFSAERPEGSISTLTIQRTEQRDSAMYRCASSSPAGQGQYSPLHFGNGTRLTVT.

V and J are TRBV12-3 or TRBV12-4 and TRBJ2-7; no firm D call. This CDR3 contains 11 residues. The V and J ends lost 4 bases and 7 bases respectively, with 8 bases between them. CDR3 loop: CASSSLSEQYF. Here the CDR3 DNA reads TGTGCCAGCAGTTCTTTATCTGAGCAGTACTTC.

For this clone: This CDR3 is also generated by other DNA sequences in the sample. The rearrangement links TRBV3-1 (or the pseudogene TRBV3-2) to TRBJ2-7; weak D call: TRBD2 (5 bases). CDR1 LGHDT and CDR2 YNNKEL come from the germline V gene (reference sequence). V was clipped by 2 bases and J by 7 bases, with 6 bases between them. CDR3 size: 11 residues. For the CDR3, the DNA is TGTGCCAGCAGCCAATCGGGGGAGCAGTACTTC. It encodes CASSQSGEQYF.

This chain uses TRBV19 with TRBJ2-1; 9 bases line up with TRBD2. Trimming took 4 bases from V and 5 from J; bases not matched to a gene: 12. There are 17 residues in the CDR3. The germline gives CDR1 LNHDA, CDR2 SQIVND (reference sequence). CDR3 nucleotide sequence: TGTGCCAGTAGTAGCCTAGCGGGGCCCACCTTGGACAATGAGCAGTTCTTC. This gives the protein CASSSLAGPTLDNEQFF.

J is TRBJ1-1 and V is TRBV10-3, with D possibly matching TRBD1 (6 bases). The V gene lost 6 bases and the J gene lost 2 bases, with 10 bases spanning the gap. The V gene's germline CDR1 is ENHRY and CDR2 SYGVKD. The length of the CDR3 is 13 residues. In DNA form, the CDR3 reads TGTGCCATCAGATGGACAGTTAACACTGAAGCTTTCTTT. This translates into CAIRWTVNTEAFF.

This clone was seen a single time. This chain links TRBV7-9 with TRBJ2-7, with D perhaps TRBD1 (5 bases). Trimming removed 4 bases at V and 3 bases at J, with 10 bases between. CDR1 SEHNR and CDR2 FQNEAQ come from the germline V gene (reference sequence). The CDR3 runs 13 residues. The CDR3, as DNA: TGTGCCAGCAGCTCGACAGTTCTCTACGAGCAGTACTTC. This translates into CASSSTVLYEQYF. The full variable domain, its missing parts supplied by reference TRBV7-9 and TRBJ2-7, is DTGVSQNPRHKITKRGQNVTFRCDPISEHNRLYWYRQTLGQGPEFLTYFQNEAQLEKSRLLSDRFSAERPKGSFSTLEIQRTEQGDSAMYLCASSSTVLYEQYFGPGTRLTVT.

V usage is TRBV7-9 and J usage is TRBJ1-2; 10 bases agree with TRBD1. This CDR3 is 12 amino acids long. CDR1 and CDR2 (germline): SEHNR, FQNEAQ (reference sequence). The ends lost 1 base at V and 14 bases at J; junction bases unmatched: 4. In DNA, the CDR3 is TGTGCCAGCAGCTTAGTCGACAGGGGGCCGACCTTC. It translates to CASSLVDRGPTF.

This clone was detected once. V and J are TRBV30 and TRBJ2-7; TRBD1 is a possible D gene (6 bases). From germline, CDR1 is GTSNPN and CDR2 SVGIG (reference sequence). The ends were cut back, 2 bases at V and 2 bases at J, with 10 bases in the middle. The CDR3 consists of 13 residues. DNA of the CDR3: TGTGCCTGGAGTACAGGGTTCACCTACGAGCAGTACTTC. It encodes CAWSTGFTYEQYF.

CDR3 amino acids: CASSLLTGGLYEQYF. Here the CDR3 DNA reads TGTGCCAGCAGCTTGCTGACCGGGGGTCTTTACGAGCAGTACTTC. V gene TRBV5-6 combines with J gene TRBJ2-7, with a weak D call TRBD2 (6 bases). This CDR3 is built from 15 residues. Trimming pared 1 base from V and 4 bases from J, leaving 15 bases between. CDR1 is SGHDT and CDR2 is YYEEEE in the germline V gene.

J is TRBJ1-3 and V is TRBV6-5, with D unclear. The germline V and J ends were trimmed by 7 bases and 1 base, with 2 bases remaining between them. The CDR3 is 11 residues long. Germline CDR1 and CDR2: MNHEY and SVGAGI. CDR3 bases: TGTGCCAGCACGTCTGGAAACACCATATATTTT. This gives the protein CASTSGNTIYF.